This record concerns one TCR beta chain sequence. Its recognized antigen is unknown. No clone much larger than this one lies a single base away; base qualities are absent. TCRbeta CDR3 regions were amplified from genomic DNA by means of the immunoSEQ Assay, a bias-controlled multiplex PCR. Concerning the study's data processing: The number of nucleated cells in each sample was estimated by amplification of reference gene primers within the assay. To quantify the absolute abundance of each unique TCRbeta CDR3 rearrangement, sequence reads were collapsed and filtered. Productive Simpson clonality was computed per sample as the square root of Simpson's diversity index over productive rearrangements. TCRdb obtained this table from immuneACCESS and retained in-frame rearrangements with V and J assigned. These tables miss some clones; where compared with another copy, unresolved V genes account for less than half of the shortfall, and the remainder is unexplained. Clone size and V and J calls were adopted from that table, with D and trimming inferred from the DNA. Across this sample there are 65,000 to 75,000 clones, with about three quarters seen only once. More than 15% of the sample is held by the ten biggest clonotypes.

Collaborating institutions collected whole blood in K2EDTA tubes following their own protocols. Collaborator samples were shipped for TCRbeta analysis as frozen whole blood, isolated PBMCs, or DNA extracted from either sample type. This entry belongs to a study of blood T cell repertoires in COVID-19 (dated by TCRdb to the early 2020s). Regarding the research as a whole: The collaborator samples originated in the United States, Italy and Spain and spanned the acute and convalescent phases of COVID-19. The dataset comprised deeply sampled blood TCRbeta repertoires from subjects exposed to, actively infected with, or recovered from COVID-19. The repertoires were made available in a free public database intended to serve as a resource for research on the immune response to SARS-CoV-2. Where available, HLA class I and class II types were taken from metadata supplied by the sample provider and were not determined by assay-based typing. The material from the prospective study consisted of cDNA or gDNA derived from T cells, B-cell-depleted T cells, or PBMCs. The samples were drawn from two sources: the first 160 participants of the ongoing ImmuneRACE study, and 1,200 or so subjects contributed by 6 global collaborators. The sample metadata nearly always contained a de-identified subject ID, COVID-19 status, age in years and sex.

What the research found in general, with its limitations: How much clinical and demographic metadata was included differed by source and by participant, and the metadata was provided uncurated.

Sequenced sample: peripheral blood. The TCR originated in a man older than 75 with acute or convalescent COVID-19.

The CDR3 region reads CASSVGGRNEKLFF. The nucleotide sequence reads as follows: TGTGCCAGCAGCGTCGGAGGGCGAAATGAAAAACTGTTTTTT. The rearranged chain carries TRBV9 and TRBJ1-4, with the D gene call left open. V and J lose 2 bases and 5 bases, and a span of 10 bases separates them. From the cysteine up to the phenylalanine, the CDR3 has a length of 14 residues. Only the CDR3 DNA is retained, 42 bases long and in frame from the first base. CDR1 SGDLS and CDR2 YYNGEE are derived from the germline V gene.